This entry features one TCR beta chain sequence. Its specific antigen is unknown. Base qualities were left out, and no much larger clone turns up one base away. Genomic DNA was extracted from sorted cells using the Qiagen DNeasy Kit. Deep sequencing of the TCR beta chain was done on the immunoSEQ platform. As for the authors' bioinformatics: Repertoire data analysis was performed with the immunoSEQ Analyzer software. Held by TCRdb, this immuneACCESS table contains in-frame sequences only and omits some clones. Under half of the omission traces to an unresolved V gene where checked; the cause of the rest is unknown. The V and J calls and clone size come from that table; D and trimming were worked out from the DNA. The sample table records around 13,000 clones; around 84% of these occur just once. The top ten clones comprise under 35% of the sample. The germline V gene encodes CDR1 SNHLY and CDR2 FYNNEI. Trimming takes 7 bases from V and 2 bases from J, and the germline ends sit 21 bases apart. The CDR3 covers 16 residues, taking in both the cysteine and the phenylalanine. The sequence is cut down to CDR3 DNA, 48 bases in frame from base 1.

The sample's treatment or condition label is to be understood as: AdE1-LMPpoly-expanded autologous EBV-specific T-cell therapy followed by anti-PD-1 nivolumab. The source of the sample is a study of EBV T-cell therapy then PD-1 blockade in nasopharyngeal carcinoma (dated by TCRdb to the early 2020s). This chain joins TRBV2 to TRBJ2-7, with an unclear D gene assignment. The source is a man in his forties with nasopharyngeal carcinoma. The sequenced sample was CD8+ T cells from blood, obtained around day 100 from a patient whose treatment included autologous EBV-specific T cells and nivolumab. The DNA sequence reads TGTGCCAGCACCGCCGGGCCCTCCATCGGGCCCTACGAGCAGTACTTC. The encoded protein is CASTAGPSIGPYEQYF.